A single sample is the source of the 14 T cell receptor beta chains below, sequenced in a study of CD8 T cells in Susac syndrome. RNA, at about 0.45 to 1 ug, was reverse transcribed with random hexamers. TCRdb recomputed calls from the immunoSEQ multiplex PCR reads with MiXCR, one row per CDR3 protein. The profile covers 200,000 or so distinct CDR3 sequences, with about 95% appearing a single time and approximately 0.093% taken by the ten largest. Sequencing was carried out using CD4+ T cells from PBMCs. The origin of the receptors is a human donor with multiple sclerosis.

V gene TRBV7-9 combines with J gene TRBJ1-3; D possibly corresponds to TRBD1 (6 bases). Trimming took 4 bases from V and 0 from J, leaving 7 bases between them. The CDR3 has 14 amino acids. Germline lookup yields CDR1 SEHNR and CDR2 FQNEAQ (reference sequence). CDR3 in DNA: TGTGCCAGCAGCTCGGACAGCTCTGGAAACACCATATATTTT. This gives the protein CASSSDSSGNTIYF.

The gene calls are TRBV18 and TRBJ2-3, with D possibly TRBD1 on 5 matching bases. Germline V lookup: CDR1 KGHSH, CDR2 LQKENI. V was shortened by 5 bases and J by 2 bases, with 14 bases between the two germline ends. This CDR3 is built from 15 residues. CDR3 DNA sequence: TGTGCCAGCTCAATAATACCACAGGACACAGATACGCAGTATTTT. Its protein product is CASSIIPQDTDTQYF.

There are a few counts of this clonotype. The rearrangement uses TRBV6-5 and TRBJ2-6, with 8 bases fitting TRBD1. The CDR3 is 15 amino acids. With 5 bases clipped from V and 2 bases from J, the junction kept 2 bases outside the gene matches. Germline loops: CDR1 MNHEY, CDR2 SVGAGI. CDR3 sequence (DNA): TGTGCCAGCAGTCCAGGGGGCGCTGGGGCCAACGTCCTGACTTTC. This translates into CASSPGGAGANVLTF.

The chain couples TRBV20-1 to TRBJ1-1; 10 bases align to TRBD1. CDR3 length: 14 residues. CDR1 is DFQATT and CDR2 is SNEGSKA in the germline V gene (reference sequence). V lost 3 bases, J lost 3 bases, and 4 bases stayed unmatched. DNA of the CDR3: TGCAGTGCTAGCCGGACAGGGGGGGACACTGAAGCTTTCTTT. The encoded protein is CSASRTGGDTEAFF.

This sequence joins TRBV20-1 and TRBJ2-7, with TRBD2 matching 8 bases. Trimming at V came to 6 bases and at J to 5 bases, leaving 9 bases not matched to a gene. This CDR3 contains 13 residues. CDR1 is DFQATT and CDR2 is SNEGSKA in the germline V gene (reference sequence). CDR3 residues: CSAPGGVGDEQYF. Here the CDR3 DNA reads TGCAGTGCCCCGGGAGGGGTAGGGGACGAGCAGTACTTC.

This chain joins TRBV12-5 and TRBJ2-1, with D maybe TRBD2 (6 bases). V lost 10 bases, J lost 4 bases, and 14 bases lay in between. The germline CDR1 and CDR2 sequences are LGHNT and FRNRAP. The CDR3 totals 13 residues. The CDR3 DNA reads as TGTGCTACCTGCGGGACCGATTACAATGAGCAGTTCTTC. It is translated as CATCGTDYNEQFF.

The chain couples TRBV24-1 to TRBJ2-7; D may correspond to TRBD1 or TRBD2 (5 bases each). Trimming took 9 bases from V and 3 from J, leaving 11 bases between them. Germline V lookup: CDR1 KGHDR, CDR2 SFDVKD. The CDR3 spans 12 residues. The CDR3, as DNA: TGTGCCACCGAGGGGACGGACTACGAGCAGTACTTC. It codes for CATEGTDYEQYF.

V and J are TRBV29-1 and TRBJ2-3, with D perhaps matching TRBD1 (6 bases). CDR3 length equals 13 residues. Germline V lookup: CDR1 SQVTM, CDR2 ANQGSEA. Trimming removed 8 bases at V and 0 bases at J, with 12 bases between. In DNA form, the CDR3 reads TGCAGCTTCCACACAGGGAGCACAGATACGCAGTATTTT. The encoded protein is CSFHTGSTDTQYF.

The chain links TRBV30 to TRBJ2-7; 9 bases map to TRBD1. The CDR3 totals 15 residues. Looked up from germline, CDR1 is GTSNPN and CDR2 is SVGIG (reference sequence). V shed 7 bases and J 1 base; nucleotides not matched to a gene: 11. Here the CDR3 DNA reads TGTGCCTTACGGGTCCCGGGACAGGGATCCTACGAGCAGTACTTC. Translating gives CALRVPGQGSYEQYF.

The genes are TRBV19 and TRBJ2-1; perhaps TRBD2 as D (6 bases). Trimming left V 7 bases short and J 2 bases short, with 9 bases between. CDR1 and CDR2 from the germline V gene are LNHDA and SQIVND (reference sequence). The CDR3 totals 13 residues. CDR3 sequence reads: CASKAGAYNEQFF. CDR3 nucleotide sequence: TGTGCCAGTAAAGCGGGCGCCTACAATGAGCAGTTCTTC.

V usage is TRBV30 and J usage is TRBJ2-7, with no clear D. CDR3 size: 15 residues. The V gene's germline CDR1 is GTSNPN and CDR2 SVGIG (reference sequence). Trimming left V 0 bases short and J 2 bases short, with 14 bases between. CDR3 nucleotide sequence: TGTGCCTGGAGTGTAGTTGGGCGGCCCACCTACGAGCAGTACTTC. This gives the protein CAWSVVGRPTYEQYF.

The chain joins TRBV27 to TRBJ1-5; D is ambiguous. CDR1 and CDR2 from the germline V gene are MNHEY and SMNVEV (reference sequence). The V gene lost 4 bases and the J gene lost 9 bases, with 10 bases spanning the gap. This CDR3 comprises 12 residues. The CDR3 bases are TGTGCCAGCAGTTCCCTTTCGGGGCCCCAGCATTTT. Residues: CASSSLSGPQHF.

The J gene is TRBJ1-2, the V gene TRBV30; TRBD1 matches at 7 bases. The CDR3 has 10 amino acids. Trimming removed 7 bases from V and 8 bases from J; junction bases left unmatched: 4. Germline V gives CDR1 GTSNPN, CDR2 SVGIG (reference sequence). The DNA for the CDR3 is TGTGCCTCGGCCAGGGGGGGCTACACCTTC. Translating gives CASARGGYTF.

Details on this clonotype: The junction does not match germline at one end; this may be a read error. This chain connects TRBV11-2 to TRBJ2-7; D could derive from TRBD1 or TRBD2 (6 bases each). Germline V gene lookup returns CDR1 SGHAT and CDR2 FQNNGV. The CDR3 is 12 amino acids. The CDR3 protein is CASSGDNYGQYF. The DNA for the CDR3 is TGTGCCAGCTCGGGGGACAATTACGGGCAGTACTTC.